This T cell receptor beta chain was identified in a study of shared clonotypes between healthy human individuals. Study overall: Donors were a couple of women and a few men aged 18 to 49.

As regards this clone: Its antigen is not known.

Trimming removed 0 bases at V and 3 bases at J, with 9 bases between. Germline CDR1 is SGDLS and CDR2 is YYNGEE. The CDR3 runs 14 residues. Donors, healthy HIV-negative adults, lacked recent acute infections or vaccinations. Ten immunoSEQ deep assay plates were used to sequence unsorted PBMC DNA. Data came from immunoSEQ multiplex PCR; TCRdb stores just in-frame clones and leaves some out. The repertoire holds about 500,000 clones, with roughly 80% as singletons. Regarding the study as a whole: Among donors, clonotype sharing was expected to be affected by sequencing depth.

This sequence was found in a woman in her 40s in good health. Some clones in this sample may be carry-over from other donors' samples. Sequencing was performed on PBMCs. V usage is TRBV9 and J usage is TRBJ1-1, with D possibly matching TRBD1 (6 bases). In DNA, the CDR3 is TGTGCCAGCAGCGTAGGGGCAGGGGACACTGAAGCTTTCTTT. Translation gives CASSVGAGDTEAFF.